This T cell receptor beta chain stems from a study of blood T cell repertoires in COVID-19. Study overall: PBMCs, B-cell-depleted T cells, or T cells were the source of the cDNA or gDNA that made up the material.

Authors' methods: Reference gene primer amplification gave estimated nucleated cell counts. This table comes from immunoSEQ multiplex PCR, and its TCRdb copy is limited to in-frame clones, with some not included. That table supplies the V and J calls and clone size; D and trimming were determined from the DNA. The sample contains more than 200,000 clones, around 84% of which appear only once. The count of this clone is one. V lost 2 bases and J 3 bases, leaving 13 bases between the germline ends. Germline assignment: CDR1 MNHNS and CDR2 SASEGT. The CDR3 loop spans 15 amino acids. This chain joins TRBV6-1 and TRBJ2-5, with D possibly matching TRBD1 (6 bases). The source of this sequence is a man aged 55-75 years with acute or convalescent COVID-19. Specimen: peripheral blood. CDR3 region: CASSERGSREETQYF. CDR3 nucleotides: TGTGCCAGCAGTGAAAGGGGGTCACGGGAAGAGACCCAGTACTTC.